This T cell receptor (beta chain) was sequenced during a study of control samples from healthy donors and cancer patients. Assay: immunoSEQ multiplex PCR; the TCRdb copy retains only in-frame clones and omits some. This repertoire shows fewer than 150,000 clones, about nine tenths found once; its top ten account for 2% to 3%. Germline values: CDR1 MNHEY, CDR2 SVGAGI. After removal of 6 bases from V and 8 bases from J, the junction contained 8 bases not matched to a gene. There are 15 residues in the CDR3. The sample taken for sequencing was blood. The chain couples TRBV6-5 to TRBJ2-1; 12 bases map to TRBD2. The receptor was derived from a man younger than 35 in good health. The CDR3 spells CASSRLAGEGYEQFF. The CDR3, as DNA: TGTGCCAGCAGCCGACTAGCGGGAGAAGGGTATGAGCAGTTCTTC.